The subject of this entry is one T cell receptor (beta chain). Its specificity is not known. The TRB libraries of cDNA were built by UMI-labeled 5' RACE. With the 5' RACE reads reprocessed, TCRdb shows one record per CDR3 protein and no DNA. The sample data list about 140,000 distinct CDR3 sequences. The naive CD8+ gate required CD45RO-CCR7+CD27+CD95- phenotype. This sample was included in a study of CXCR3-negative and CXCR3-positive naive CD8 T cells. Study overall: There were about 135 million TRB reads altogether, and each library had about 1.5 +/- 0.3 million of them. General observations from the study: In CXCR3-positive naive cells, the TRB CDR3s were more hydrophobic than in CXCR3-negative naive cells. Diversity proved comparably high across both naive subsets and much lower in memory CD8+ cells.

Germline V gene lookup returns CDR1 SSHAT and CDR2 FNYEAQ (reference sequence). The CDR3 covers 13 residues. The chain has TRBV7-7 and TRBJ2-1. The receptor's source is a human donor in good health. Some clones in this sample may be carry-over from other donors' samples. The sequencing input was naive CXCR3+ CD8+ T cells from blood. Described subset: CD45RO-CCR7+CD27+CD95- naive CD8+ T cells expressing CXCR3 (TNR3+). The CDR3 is CASSLRYGHEQFF.